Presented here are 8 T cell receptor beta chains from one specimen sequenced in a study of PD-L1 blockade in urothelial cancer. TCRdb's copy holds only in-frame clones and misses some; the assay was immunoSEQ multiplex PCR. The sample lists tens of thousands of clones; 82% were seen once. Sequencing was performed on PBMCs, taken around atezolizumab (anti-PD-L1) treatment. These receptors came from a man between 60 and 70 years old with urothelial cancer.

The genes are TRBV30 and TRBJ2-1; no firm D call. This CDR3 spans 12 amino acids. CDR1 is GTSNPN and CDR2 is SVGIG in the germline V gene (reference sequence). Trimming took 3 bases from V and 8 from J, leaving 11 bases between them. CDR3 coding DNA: TGTGCCTGGAGCATTAGAAGCGATGAGCAGTTCTTC. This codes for CAWSIRSDEQFF.

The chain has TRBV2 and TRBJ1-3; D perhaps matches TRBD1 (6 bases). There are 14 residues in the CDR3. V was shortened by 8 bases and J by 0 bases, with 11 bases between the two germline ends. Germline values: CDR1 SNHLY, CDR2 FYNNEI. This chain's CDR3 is CASLKGDSGNTIYF. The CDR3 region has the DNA TGTGCCAGCCTTAAGGGGGACTCTGGAAACACCATATATTTT.

CDR3 sequence: CASSPGEGNTIYF. The DNA of the CDR3 is TGTGCCAGCAGCCCAGGGGAAGGAAACACCATATATTTT. V is TRBV7-8 and J is TRBJ1-3; D is possibly TRBD1 (6 bases). Germline assignment: CDR1 SGHVS and CDR2 FQNEAQ. V lost 5 bases, J lost 4 bases, and 9 bases lay in between. There are 13 residues in the CDR3.

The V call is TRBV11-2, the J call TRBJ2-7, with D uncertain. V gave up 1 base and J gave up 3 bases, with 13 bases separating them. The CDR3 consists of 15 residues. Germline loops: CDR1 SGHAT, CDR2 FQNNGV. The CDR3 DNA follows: TGTGCCAGCAGCTTAGGGCGGCGGATTAACTACGAGCAGTACTTC. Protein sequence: CASSLGRRINYEQYF. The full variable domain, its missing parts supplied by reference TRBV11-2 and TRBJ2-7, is EAGVAQSPRYKIIEKRQSVAFWCNPISGHATLYWYQQILGQGPKLLIQFQNNGVVDDSQLPKDRFSAERLKGVDSTLKIQPAKLEDSAVYLCASSLGRRINYEQYFGPGTRLTVT.

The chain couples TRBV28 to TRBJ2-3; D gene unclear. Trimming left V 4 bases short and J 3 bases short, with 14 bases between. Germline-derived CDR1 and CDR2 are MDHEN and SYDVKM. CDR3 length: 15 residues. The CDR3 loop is CASSSFEALTDTQYF. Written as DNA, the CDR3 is TGTGCCAGCAGTTCCTTTGAAGCCCTTACAGATACGCAGTATTTT.

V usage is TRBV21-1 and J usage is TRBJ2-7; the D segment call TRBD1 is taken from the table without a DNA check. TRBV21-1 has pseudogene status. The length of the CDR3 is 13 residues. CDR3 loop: CASSKGTGGDMYF. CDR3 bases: TGTGCCAGCAGCAAAGGGACAGGGGGCGATATGTACTTC.

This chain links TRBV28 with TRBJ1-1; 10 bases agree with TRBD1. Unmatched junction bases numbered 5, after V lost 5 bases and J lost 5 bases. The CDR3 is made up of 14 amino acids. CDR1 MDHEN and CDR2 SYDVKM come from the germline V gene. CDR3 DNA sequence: TGTGCCAGCAGTGCCGGACAGGGGGGGACTGAAGCTTTCTTT. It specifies CASSAGQGGTEAFF.

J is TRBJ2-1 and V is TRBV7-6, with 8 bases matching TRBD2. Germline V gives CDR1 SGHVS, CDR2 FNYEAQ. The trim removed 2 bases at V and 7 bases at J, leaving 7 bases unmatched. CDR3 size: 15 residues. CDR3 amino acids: CASSLSGGQRNEQFF. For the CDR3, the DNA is TGTGCCAGCAGCTTAAGCGGGGGCCAAAGGAATGAGCAGTTCTTC.